This TCR beta chain originates from a study of blood T cell repertoires in COVID-19. About the study: The samples span acute and convalescent COVID-19 from the United States, Italy and Spain.

With regard to this clone: Different DNA sequences within this sample yield the same CDR3.

The CDR3 extends over 14 amino acids. The V and J ends lost 3 bases and 2 bases respectively, with 11 bases between them. Germline CDR1 KGHSH, CDR2 LQKENI. In the study's own analysis: Reference gene primer amplification gave estimated nucleated cell counts. Sequencing used immunoSEQ multiplex PCR; TCRdb keeps in-frame clones, though not all of them. The V and J calls and clone size are taken from that table; D and trimming were inferred from the DNA. The sample shows roughly 180,000 clones, roughly nine tenths of them seen only once. The chain links TRBV18 to TRBJ2-7; D gene ambiguous. The clonotype comes from a man between 65 and 79 years old with active or convalescent COVID-19. Sequenced: peripheral blood. Here the CDR3 DNA reads TGTGCCAGCTCACCTACGCAGGCAACCTACGAGCAGTACTTC. Translated: CASSPTQATYEQYF.